This is a list of T cell receptor beta chains from one sample in a study of shared clonotypes between healthy human individuals. Generated by immunoSEQ multiplex PCR, the TCRdb table keeps only in-frame clones and is missing some. The repertoire holds under 600,000 clones, with 95% to 98% as singletons. The sample taken for sequencing was naive CD8+ T cells sorted from blood. Receptors originate from a man between 25 and 39 years old in good health. CDR3s include the opening cysteine and the closing phenylalanine or tryptophan. D genes are given only for firm matches. Not every row has a clone size; where given, it reads once, few, many or a size class.

J: TRBJ2-5
D: .
V: TRBV29-1
size: .
CDR3: CSVDPPYQETQYF
DNA: TGCAGCGTTGACCCACCGTACCAAGAGACCCAGTACTTC

J: TRBJ1-4
D: TRBD1
V: TRBV4-1
size: .
CDR3: CASSREAYGTGLLTNEKLFF
DNA: TGCGCCAGCAGCCGGGAGGCCTACGGGACAGGGCTTTTAACTAATGAAAAACTGTTTTTT

J: TRBJ2-7
D: TRBD1
V: TRBV5-8
size: .
CDR3: CASRKRQGTYEQYF
DNA: TGTGCCAGCAGGAAGCGACAGGGGACCTACGAGCAGTACTTC

J: TRBJ2-6
D: .
V: TRBV7-9
size: .
CDR3: CASSLAGVSGANVLTF
DNA: TGTGCCAGCAGCTTAGCTGGGGTCTCTGGGGCCAACGTCCTGACTTTC

J: TRBJ2-1
D: TRBD2
V: TRBV6-5
size: .
CDR3: CASSYSGTRVEQFF
DNA: TGTGCCAGCAGTTACTCGGGGACTAGAGTGGAGCAGTTCTTC

J: TRBJ2-1
D: TRBD2
V: TRBV7-9
size: .
CDR3: CASSLRPGLAGYNGQFF
DNA: TGTGCCAGCAGCTTAAGGCCAGGACTAGCGGGATACAATGGGCAGTTCTTC

J: TRBJ1-2
D: .
V: TRBV18
size: .
CDR3: CASSQGRVNYGYTF
DNA: TGTGCCAGCTCACAGGGCAGGGTGAACTATGGCTACACCTTC

J: TRBJ1-2
D: .
V: TRBV4-1
size: .
CDR3: CASSQITPGGGRRDYGYTF
DNA: TGCGCCAGCAGCCAAATTACGCCTGGAGGGGGGCGCCGGGACTATGGCTACACCTTC

J: TRBJ2-3
D: TRBD2
V: TRBV9
size: .
CDR3: CASSGGGSSADTQYF
DNA: TGTGCCAGCAGCGGCGGGGGGAGTTCCGCAGATACGCAGTATTTT

J: TRBJ1-5
D: .
V: TRBV27
size: .
CDR3: CASSIRAGTPQHF
DNA: TGTGCCAGCAGTATCAGGGCCGGGACCCCCCAGCATTTT

J: TRBJ2-7
D: TRBD2
V: TRBV9
size: .
CDR3: CASSPPPRASGVYEQYF
DNA: TGTGCCAGCAGCCCCCCCCCGAGGGCTAGCGGGGTGTACGAGCAGTACTTC

J: TRBJ2-7
D: .
V: TRBV7-9
size: .
CDR3: CASSASTRFYEQYF
DNA: TGTGCCAGCAGCGCCTCGACTAGATTTTACGAGCAGTACTTC

J: TRBJ2-3
D: TRBD2
V: TRBV2
size: once
CDR3: CATRAGGSSDTQYF
DNA: TGTGCCACCCGGGCCGGCGGGAGCTCAGATACGCAGTATTTT